In this sample, the clone carrying this TCR beta chain turned up many times. Its cognate antigen is unknown. MiXCR, run by TCRdb on the RT-PCR reads, gives a single entry per CDR3 protein. Among under 200,000 distinct CDR3 sequences listed, more than 10% were seen once. The V end was cut by 5 bases, the J end by 2 bases, with 16 bases between. CDR3 length: 14 amino acids. Germline V gene sequence: CDR1 SQVTM, CDR2 ANQGSEA. These data belong to a study of response to subunit inactivated influenza vaccine. Study-level points and caveats: After each seasonal influenza vaccination, few new T cells are recruited, the authors suggested.

The sample also formed part of further work on T cells expressing NK-cell markers. That work adds: UMIs were included in TCR beta cDNA generated by 5'RACE template switching. The TCR beta repertoires originated in sorted CD3+CD56+NKG2C+, CD3+CD56+NKG2C- and CD3+CD56-NKG2C+ T cells. In roughly 6 donors, dominant CD3+CD56+NKG2C+ clones formed about 1.0-7.5% of CD8+ cells. The CD3+CD56-NKG2C+ fraction was also led by these clonotypes in several donors.

This receptor was obtained from a man aged 50 or older who received an inactivated influenza vaccine. The material sequenced was CD8+ T cells sorted from PBMCs, taken 12 days after vaccination. V and J are TRBV29-1 and TRBJ2-7; perhaps TRBD2 as D (6 bases). The CDR3 DNA follows: TGCAGCGTTACCAATCGCGGGACCCCCTACGAGCAGTACTTC. Translated, it gives CSVTNRGTPYEQYF.